Listed below are T cell receptor beta chains from one sample, sequenced in a study of long-term antiretroviral therapy in people with HIV. Repertoires were generated with immunoSEQ multiplex PCR, while TCRdb's copy carries only in-frame clones and drops some. The sample has about 15,000 clones; almost 90% are singletons. The source material was unsorted PBMCs, sampled more than 2.2 years before starting antiretroviral therapy. Every receptor here comes from a woman aged 30 to 39 with HIV. CDR3s include the opening cysteine and the closing phenylalanine or tryptophan. Fields, in order: V gene, clone size, D gene, J gene, CDR3 protein. The D gene is left open where the match is weak. Size values are once, few and many counts, or a class for expanded clones, and some rows have none.

V: TRBV5-6
size: NA
D: NA
J: TRBJ1-2
CDR3: CASSLGNVGMGFYGYTF

V: TRBV30
size: NA
D: TRBD1
J: TRBJ1-2
CDR3: CALFDRDDYGYTF

V: TRBV5-1
size: NA
D: TRBD1
J: TRBJ2-5
CDR3: CASSQWTGGEETQYF

V: TRBV10-3
size: NA
D: TRBD1
J: TRBJ1-1
CDR3: CAISERGQDTEAFF

V: TRBV6-6
size: few
D: NA
J: TRBJ2-1
CDR3: CASSPRLEYNEQFF

V: TRBV27
size: NA
D: TRBD1
J: TRBJ2-4
CDR3: CASSPGFGQGARNIQYF

V: TRBV5-4
size: once
D: NA
J: TRBJ1-1
CDR3: CASSPRGGNTEAFF

V: TRBV9
size: NA
D: TRBD2
J: TRBJ2-5
CDR3: CASSVATGGETQYF

V: TRBV6-5
size: once
D: NA
J: TRBJ2-7
CDR3: CASSYSKGRPSYEQYF

V: TRBV30
size: NA
D: NA
J: TRBJ1-2
CDR3: CAWSAGLYGYTF

V: TRBV11-3
size: NA
D: NA
J: TRBJ2-1
CDR3: CASSQDGPNEQFF

V: TRBV30
size: NA
D: NA
J: TRBJ1-1
CDR3: CAWSAGTNTEAFF

V: TRBV11-2
size: once
D: TRBD2
J: TRBJ2-1
CDR3: CASSLGTSGDNEQFF

V: TRBV6-6
size: NA
D: NA
J: TRBJ2-2
CDR3: CATLQTLNTGELFF

V: TRBV14
size: NA
D: TRBD1
J: TRBJ1-1
CDR3: CASSQGQATNTEAFF

V: TRBV7-6
size: NA
D: TRBD1
J: TRBJ2-1
CDR3: CASSLGQGDYNEQFF

V: TRBV4-1
size: NA
D: NA
J: TRBJ2-5
CDR3: CASSQGPRASGRGYETQYF

V: TRBV15
size: NA
D: TRBD1
J: TRBJ1-2
CDR3: CATSRGQGESYGYTF

V: TRBV27
size: NA
D: TRBD1
J: TRBJ1-2
CDR3: CASSSIQQGTYGYTF

V: TRBV4-1
size: NA
D: NA
J: TRBJ2-3
CDR3: CASSQDGSHSSTDTQYF

V: TRBV7-9
size: NA
D: TRBD1
J: TRBJ1-1
CDR3: CASSSSDRANTEAFF

V: TRBV7-2
size: NA
D: TRBD2
J: TRBJ2-7
CDR3: CASSSGLAGYSYEQYF

V: TRBV14
size: NA
D: TRBD1
J: TRBJ1-2
CDR3: CASSQLSRDRASRDGYTF

V: TRBV7-9
size: NA
D: NA
J: TRBJ1-4
CDR3: CASSRGPTNEKLFF

V: TRBV27
size: NA
D: TRBD1
J: TRBJ1-2
CDR3: CASRPGQGEVWGYTF

V: TRBV5-3
size: NA
D: NA
J: TRBJ2-6
CDR3: CARSLYSGPSSGANVLTF

V: TRBV4-1
size: medium-sized
D: TRBD1
J: TRBJ1-5
CDR3: CASSPGTGDSPQHF

V: TRBV2
size: NA
D: TRBD1
J: TRBJ2-7
CDR3: CASNPPAGQGLSATYEQYF

V: TRBV7-9
size: NA
D: NA
J: TRBJ1-1
CDR3: CASSRPENTGSEAFF

V: TRBV11-2
size: NA
D: NA
J: TRBJ1-1
CDR3: CASSLGLNTEAFF

V: TRBV6-6
size: NA
D: TRBD1
J: TRBJ2-2
CDR3: CASSYPGQVSAGELFF

V: TRBV18
size: NA
D: NA
J: TRBJ1-1
CDR3: CASSPLGTASRVTEAFF

V: TRBV5-1
size: NA
D: NA
J: TRBJ2-7
CDR3: CASSLGGEYEQYF

V: TRBV9
size: NA
D: NA
J: TRBJ2-5
CDR3: CASSVGLRAETQYF

V: TRBV4-3
size: NA
D: TRBD1
J: TRBJ1-2
CDR3: CASSQEAPGQGTYGYTF

V: TRBV4-3
size: once
D: TRBD1
J: TRBJ2-2
CDR3: CASSQDGTGRYTGELFF

V: TRBV4-3
size: NA
D: TRBD1
J: TRBJ1-1
CDR3: CASSQAPQGAQTEAFF

V: TRBV7-3
size: NA
D: TRBD2
J: TRBJ2-3
CDR3: CASSSGGTPVDTQYF

V: TRBV7-9
size: NA
D: NA
J: TRBJ2-7
CDR3: CASSLSWGYEQYF

V: TRBV5-6
size: NA
D: NA
J: TRBJ1-4
CDR3: CASSAYTTNEKLFF

V: TRBV5-1
size: NA
D: TRBD1
J: TRBJ2-7
CDR3: CASSQGQGDTSEQYF

V: TRBV19
size: NA
D: NA
J: TRBJ1-1
CDR3: CASTYRTYTEAFF

V: TRBV7-2
size: NA
D: NA
J: TRBJ1-2
CDR3: CASSLNMGAVNYGYTF

V: TRBV19
size: NA
D: NA
J: TRBJ2-4
CDR3: CASSGTIAKNIQYF

V: TRBV6-5
size: NA
D: NA
J: TRBJ1-1
CDR3: CASSYLQEGNTEAFF

V: TRBV7-2
size: NA
D: TRBD1
J: TRBJ1-3
CDR3: CASSLGDRSSGNTIYF

V: TRBV7-2
size: NA
D: NA
J: TRBJ1-2
CDR3: CASKRTNYGYTF

V: TRBV7-9
size: NA
D: TRBD1
J: TRBJ1-5
CDR3: CASSLGGGTDSNQPQHF

V: TRBV7-2
size: NA
D: NA
J: TRBJ1-1
CDR3: CASSLGQGMNTEAFF

V: TRBV6-6
size: NA
D: TRBD2
J: TRBJ2-7
CDR3: CASSRLAGSSYEQYF

V: TRBV10-3
size: medium-sized
D: NA
J: TRBJ2-7
CDR3: CATGSYEQYF

V: TRBV5-4
size: NA
D: NA
J: TRBJ2-2
CDR3: CASSTRWTKTGELFF

V: TRBV7-9
size: medium-sized
D: NA
J: TRBJ1-1
CDR3: CASRPAAVGKTEPEAFF

V: TRBV6-1
size: NA
D: TRBD1
J: TRBJ1-2
CDR3: CASSGQGTPRDGYTF

V: TRBV7-2
size: NA
D: TRBD1
J: TRBJ1-2
CDR3: CASSPTGPPSFYGYTF